The 5 T cell receptor beta chains below come from one sample, sequenced in a study of T cell repertoires in cytomegalovirus infection. TCRdb recomputed calls from the reads with MiXCR, one row per CDR3 protein. The sample records approximately 76,000 distinct CDR3 sequences, 3.7% being singletons. The sequenced sample consisted of PBMCs. Receptor source: a human donor in good health (CMV status not recorded). Some clones in this sample may be carry-over from other donors' samples.

Many counts were recorded for this clonotype. The gene calls are TRBV7-2 and TRBJ1-2, with D perhaps matching TRBD1 (6 bases). The CDR3 sequence is 16 residues long. Trimming pared 5 bases from V and 0 bases from J, leaving 16 bases between. CDR1 is SGHTA, CDR2 FQGNSA, per germline. The CDR3 protein is CASSRYSGATNYGYTF. The CDR3 DNA reads TGTGCCAGCAGCCGTTATTCAGGGGCTACTAACTATGGCTACACCTTC.

This clonotype was seen repeatedly, ten times or more. V usage is TRBV19 and J usage is TRBJ2-1, with D perhaps TRBD1 or TRBD2 (5 bases each). The CDR3 totals 16 residues. Trimming removed 4 bases from V and 4 bases from J, with 17 bases in between. The germline gives CDR1 LNHDA, CDR2 SQIVND (reference sequence). CDR3 sequence (DNA): TGTGCCAGTAGTAACACTGGGGGTAGGGCTTACAATGAGCAGTTCTTC. This codes for CASSNTGGRAYNEQFF.

This clonotype was counted ten times or more. The chain has TRBV2 and TRBJ1-5; D might be TRBD1 (5 bases). Germline assignment: CDR1 SNHLY and CDR2 FYNNEI. Trimming took off 7 bases at V and 2 bases at J, with 9 bases between the two ends. CDR3 length equals 13 residues. Written as DNA, the CDR3 is TGTGCCAGCACTCCAGGGCGCAATCAGCCCCAGCATTTT. As protein: CASTPGRNQPQHF.

This clonotype was seen repeatedly, ten times or more. The chain carries TRBV5-5 and TRBJ1-1; D is uncertain. Germline V gene sequence: CDR1 SGHKS, CDR2 YYEKEE (reference sequence). The CDR3 covers 14 residues. Trimming pared 0 bases from V and 6 bases from J, leaving 12 bases between. In nucleotides, the CDR3 is TGTGCCAGCAGCTTGGTCGGCTCTTTCCCTGAAGCTTTCTTT. Its protein is CASSLVGSFPEAFF.

There are many counts of this clonotype. The chain combines TRBV7-8 with TRBJ2-5, with 8 bases matching TRBD2. The trim removed 1 base at V and 2 bases at J, leaving 3 bases unmatched. Germline CDR1 and CDR2: SGHVS and FQNEAQ. The CDR3 length is 15 residues. CDR3 residues: CASSLVSGGQETQYF. The CDR3 nucleotides read TGTGCCAGCAGCTTAGTGAGCGGGGGACAAGAGACCCAGTACTTC.